The clone carrying this TCR beta chain was seen just once. The record originates from a study of T cell responses to AZD1222 COVID-19 vaccine. Pooled samples include second doses given at about 4 or 12 weeks. V gave up 5 bases and J gave up 0 bases, with 26 bases separating them. This CDR3 spans 19 amino acids. Germline values: CDR1 MDHEN, CDR2 SYDVKM. The protocol was immunoSEQ multiplex PCR, while the TCRdb copy is restricted to in-frame clones and leaves out a portion. The sample shows 90,000 to 120,000 clones, over 80% of them seen only once. This sequence was found in an adult who received the AZD1222 COVID-19 vaccine. The J gene is TRBJ2-7, the V gene TRBV28, with D possibly TRBD2 on 6 matching bases. Sample: peripheral blood, taken 28 days after the second AZD1222 dose. The chain's CDR3 is CASSLVFGTLNGSSYEQYF. DNA for the CDR3: TGTGCCAGCAGTCTAGTTTTCGGGACTCTTAACGGGAGCTCCTACGAGCAGTACTTC.